These 3 T cell receptor beta chains originate from one sample sequenced in a study of control samples from healthy donors and cancer patients. Clones were sequenced by immunoSEQ multiplex PCR, and TCRdb holds only the in-frame ones, with some missing. The sample holds about 65,000 clones, 75% to 95% seen once. The source material was PBMCs. The receptors shown here come from a woman in her forties or fifties with colorectal cancer.

The chain links TRBV28 to TRBJ2-7; 8 nucleotides line up with TRBD1. Trimming removed 5 bases from V and 1 base from J; junction bases left unmatched: 7. Germline CDR1 is MDHEN and CDR2 is SYDVKM. The CDR3 is made up of 15 amino acids. CDR3 protein: CASSGQGQRSYEQYF. The CDR3, as DNA: TGTGCCAGCAGTGGACAGGGCCAGCGGTCCTACGAGCAGTACTTC.

The V gene is TRBV11-2, the J gene TRBJ1-6; 8 nucleotides line up with TRBD1. CDR3 length: 17 amino acids. J lost 2 bases, V lost 5 bases, and 8 bases had no gene match. Germline lookup yields CDR1 SGHAT and CDR2 FQNNGV. The CDR3 region is CASSTLDRGPYNSPLHF. The CDR3 DNA reads TGTGCCAGCAGCACCCTTGACAGGGGACCCTATAATTCACCCCTCCACTTT.

The rearrangement links TRBV2 to TRBJ1-5; maybe TRBD1 (6 bases). The germline V gene encodes CDR1 SNHLY and CDR2 FYNNEI. The CDR3 covers 15 residues. V was shortened by 4 bases and J by 6 bases, with 16 bases between the two germline ends. For the CDR3, the DNA is TGTGCCAGCAGTGCACGGGACACCTATAGTCAGCCCCAGCATTTT. Encoded protein: CASSARDTYSQPQHF.